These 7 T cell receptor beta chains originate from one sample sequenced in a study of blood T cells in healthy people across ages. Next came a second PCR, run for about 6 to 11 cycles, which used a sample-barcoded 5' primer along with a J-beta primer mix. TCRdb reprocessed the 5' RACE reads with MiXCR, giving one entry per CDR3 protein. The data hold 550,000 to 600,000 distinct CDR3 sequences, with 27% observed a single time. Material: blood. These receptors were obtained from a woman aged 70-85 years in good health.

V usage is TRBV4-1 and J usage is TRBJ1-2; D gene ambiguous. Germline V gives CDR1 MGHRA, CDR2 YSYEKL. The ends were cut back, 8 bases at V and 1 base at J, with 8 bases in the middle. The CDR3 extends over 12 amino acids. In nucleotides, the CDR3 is TGCGCCAGCGTGGGCGTTAACTATGGCTACACCTTC. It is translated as CASVGVNYGYTF.

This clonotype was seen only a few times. The chain's CDR3 is CASSRTGIEQYF. DNA of the CDR3: TGTGCCAGCAGCCGGACAGGGATCGAGCAGTACTTC. The chain recombines TRBV11-2 with TRBJ2-7, with TRBD1 matching 8 bases. CDR3 length: 12 amino acids. Germline values: CDR1 SGHAT, CDR2 FQNNGV. V lost 5 bases and J lost 6; bases outside the gene matches: 3. The whole variable domain, filled in from reference TRBV11-2 and TRBJ2-7, reads EAGVAQSPRYKIIEKRQSVAFWCNPISGHATLYWYQQILGQGPKLLIQFQNNGVVDDSQLPKDRFSAERLKGVDSTLKIQPAKLEDSAVYLCASSRTGIEQYFGPGTRLTVT.

The CDR3 spells CASSLDLGGTQYF. CDR3 sequence (DNA): TGTGCCAGCAGCTTAGACCTAGGCGGGACCCAGTACTTC. The genes are TRBV7-9 and TRBJ2-5; D is unresolved. Germline V CDR1 and CDR2: SEHNR, FQNEAQ (reference sequence). V was clipped by 1 base and J by 7 bases, with 10 bases between them. The CDR3 totals 13 residues.

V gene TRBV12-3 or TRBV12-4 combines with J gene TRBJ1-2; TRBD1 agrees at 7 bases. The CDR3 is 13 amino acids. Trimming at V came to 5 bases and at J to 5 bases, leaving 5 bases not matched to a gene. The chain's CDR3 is CASSPRGMYGYTF. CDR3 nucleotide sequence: TGTGCCAGCAGTCCCAGGGGGATGTATGGCTACACCTTC.

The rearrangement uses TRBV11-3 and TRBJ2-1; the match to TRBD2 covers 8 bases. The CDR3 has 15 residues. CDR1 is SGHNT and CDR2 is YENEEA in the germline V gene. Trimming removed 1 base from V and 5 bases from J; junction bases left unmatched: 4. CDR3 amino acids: CASSLGGGSHNEQFF. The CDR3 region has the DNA TGTGCCAGCAGCTTAGGCGGGGGGTCTCACAATGAGCAGTTCTTC.

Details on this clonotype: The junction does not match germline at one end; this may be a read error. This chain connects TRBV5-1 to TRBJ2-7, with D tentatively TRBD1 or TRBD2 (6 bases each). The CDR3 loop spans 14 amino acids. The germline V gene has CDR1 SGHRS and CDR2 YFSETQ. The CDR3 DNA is TGCGCCAGCAGCTTGTCGGGGGCAGCTTACGGGCAGTACTTC. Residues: CASSLSGAAYGQYF.

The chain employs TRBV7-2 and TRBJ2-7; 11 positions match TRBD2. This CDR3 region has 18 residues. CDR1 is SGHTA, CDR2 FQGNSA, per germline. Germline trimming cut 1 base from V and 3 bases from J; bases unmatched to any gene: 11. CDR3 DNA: TGTGCCAGCAGCTTAGGGGTAGCGGGGGGGCCTTCCTACTACGAGCAGTACTTC. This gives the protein CASSLGVAGGPSYYEQYF.